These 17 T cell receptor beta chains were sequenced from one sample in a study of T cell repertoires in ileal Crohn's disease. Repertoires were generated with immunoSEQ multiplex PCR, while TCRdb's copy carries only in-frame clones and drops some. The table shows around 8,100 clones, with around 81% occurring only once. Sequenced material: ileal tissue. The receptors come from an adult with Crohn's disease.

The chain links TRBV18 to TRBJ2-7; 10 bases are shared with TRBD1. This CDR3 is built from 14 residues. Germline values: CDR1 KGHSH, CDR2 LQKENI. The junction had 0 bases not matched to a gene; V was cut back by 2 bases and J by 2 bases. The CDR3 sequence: CASSPGQGAYEQYF. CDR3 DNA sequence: TGTGCCAGCTCACCAGGACAGGGGGCCTACGAGCAGTACTTC. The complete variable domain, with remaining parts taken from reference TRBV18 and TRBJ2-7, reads NAGVMQNPRHLVRRRGQEARLRCSPMKGHSHVYWYRQLPEEGLKFMVYLQKENIIDESGMPKERFSAEFPKEGPSILRIQQVVRGDSAAYFCASSPGQGAYEQYFGPGTRLTVT.

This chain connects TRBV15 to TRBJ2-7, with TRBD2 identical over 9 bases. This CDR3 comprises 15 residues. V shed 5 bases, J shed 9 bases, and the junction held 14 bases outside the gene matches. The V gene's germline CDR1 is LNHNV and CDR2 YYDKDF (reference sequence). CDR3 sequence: CATSLQIGAGGGQYF. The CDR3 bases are TGTGCCACCAGCCTCCAAATCGGAGCGGGAGGAGGGCAGTACTTC.

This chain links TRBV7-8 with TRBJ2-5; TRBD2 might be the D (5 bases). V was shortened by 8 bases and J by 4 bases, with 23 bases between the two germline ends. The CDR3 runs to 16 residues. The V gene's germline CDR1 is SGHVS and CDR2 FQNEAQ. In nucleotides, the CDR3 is TGTGCCAGCCCCATCACCGGGATTAGAATTGGAGAGACCCAGTACTTC. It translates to CASPITGIRIGETQYF. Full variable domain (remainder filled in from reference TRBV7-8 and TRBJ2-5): GAGVSQSPRYKVAKRGQDVALRCDPISGHVSLFWYQQALGQGPEFLTYFQNEAQLDKSGLPSDRFFAERPEGSVSTLKIQRTQQEDSAVYLCASPITGIRIGETQYFGPGTRLLVL.

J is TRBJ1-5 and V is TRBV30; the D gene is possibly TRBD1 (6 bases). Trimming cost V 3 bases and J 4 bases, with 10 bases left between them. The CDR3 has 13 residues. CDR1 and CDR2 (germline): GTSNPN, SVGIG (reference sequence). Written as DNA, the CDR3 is TGTGCCTGGAGCGGTACAGGGAATCAGCCCCAGCATTTT. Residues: CAWSGTGNQPQHF.

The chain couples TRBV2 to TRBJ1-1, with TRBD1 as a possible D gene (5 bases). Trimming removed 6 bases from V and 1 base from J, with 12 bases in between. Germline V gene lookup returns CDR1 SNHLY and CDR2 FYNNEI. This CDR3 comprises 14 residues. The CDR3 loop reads CASSRQTGNTEAFF. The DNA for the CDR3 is TGTGCCAGCAGCCGCCAAACAGGGAACACTGAAGCTTTCTTT.

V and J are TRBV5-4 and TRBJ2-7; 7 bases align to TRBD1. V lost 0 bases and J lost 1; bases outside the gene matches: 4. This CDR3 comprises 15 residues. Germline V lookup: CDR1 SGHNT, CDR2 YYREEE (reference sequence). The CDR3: CASSLATGISYEQYF. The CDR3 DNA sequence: TGTGCCAGCAGCTTGGCGACAGGGATTTCCTACGAGCAGTACTTC.

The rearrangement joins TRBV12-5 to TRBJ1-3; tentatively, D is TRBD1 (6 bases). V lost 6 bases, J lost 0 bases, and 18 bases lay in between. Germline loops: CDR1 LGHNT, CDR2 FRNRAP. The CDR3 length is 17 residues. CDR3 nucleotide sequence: TGTGCTAGTGGCCCCGCCCGACAGGCGAGCTCTGGAAACACCATATATTTT. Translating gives CASGPARQASSGNTIYF. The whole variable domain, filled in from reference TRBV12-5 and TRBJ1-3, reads DARVTQTPRHKVTEMGQEVTMRCQPILGHNTVFWYRQTMMQGLELLAYFRNRAPLDDSGMPKDRFSAEMPDATLATLKIQPSEPRDSAVYFCASGPARQASSGNTIYFGEGSWLTVV.

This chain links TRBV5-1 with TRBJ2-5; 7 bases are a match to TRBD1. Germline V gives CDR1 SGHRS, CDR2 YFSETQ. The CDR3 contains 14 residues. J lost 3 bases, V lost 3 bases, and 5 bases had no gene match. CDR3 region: CASSSGQLEETQYF. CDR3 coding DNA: TGCGCCAGCAGCTCGGGACAGCTCGAAGAGACCCAGTACTTC.

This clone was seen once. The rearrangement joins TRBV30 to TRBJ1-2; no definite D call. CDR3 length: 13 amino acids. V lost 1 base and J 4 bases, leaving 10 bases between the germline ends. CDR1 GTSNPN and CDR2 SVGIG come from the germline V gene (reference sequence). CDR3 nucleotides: TGTGCCTGGAGTGATAAGGCTAGCTATGGCTACACCTTC. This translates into CAWSDKASYGYTF.

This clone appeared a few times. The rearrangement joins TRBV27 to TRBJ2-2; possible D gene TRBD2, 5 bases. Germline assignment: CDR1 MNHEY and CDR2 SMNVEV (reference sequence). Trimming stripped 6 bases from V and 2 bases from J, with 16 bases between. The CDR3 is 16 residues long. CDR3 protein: CASRPERLRNTGELFF. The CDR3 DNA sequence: TGTGCCAGCAGGCCCGAGCGGCTAAGAAACACCGGGGAGCTGTTTTTT.

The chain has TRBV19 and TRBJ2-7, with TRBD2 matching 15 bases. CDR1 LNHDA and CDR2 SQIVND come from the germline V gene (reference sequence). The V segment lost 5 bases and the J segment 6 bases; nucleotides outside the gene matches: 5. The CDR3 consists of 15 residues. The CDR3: CASSSLGLAGGEQYF. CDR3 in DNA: TGTGCCAGTAGTTCCCTGGGACTAGCGGGAGGCGAGCAGTACTTC.

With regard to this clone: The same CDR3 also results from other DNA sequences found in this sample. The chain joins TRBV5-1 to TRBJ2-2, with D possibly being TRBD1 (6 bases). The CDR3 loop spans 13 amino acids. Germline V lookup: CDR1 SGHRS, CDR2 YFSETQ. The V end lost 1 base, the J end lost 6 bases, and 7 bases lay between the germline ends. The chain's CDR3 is CASSLQGPGELFF. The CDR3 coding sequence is TGCGCCAGCAGCTTGCAGGGGCCCGGGGAGCTGTTTTTT.

The CDR3 coding sequence is TGCAGTGCTAGTAGCGGAGAGACCCAGTACTTC. The encoded protein is CSASSGETQYF. V gene TRBV20-1 combines with J gene TRBJ2-5; D is perhaps TRBD2 (6 bases). There are 11 residues in the CDR3. V was shortened by 3 bases and J by 4 bases, with 6 bases between the two germline ends. The V gene's germline CDR1 is DFQATT and CDR2 SNEGSKA (reference sequence).

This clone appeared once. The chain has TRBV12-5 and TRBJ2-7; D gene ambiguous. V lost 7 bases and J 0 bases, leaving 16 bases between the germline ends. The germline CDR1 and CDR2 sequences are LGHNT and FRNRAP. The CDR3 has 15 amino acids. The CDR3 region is CASAIALTSSYEQYF. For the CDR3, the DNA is TGTGCTAGTGCCATAGCCTTAACGAGCTCCTACGAGCAGTACTTC.

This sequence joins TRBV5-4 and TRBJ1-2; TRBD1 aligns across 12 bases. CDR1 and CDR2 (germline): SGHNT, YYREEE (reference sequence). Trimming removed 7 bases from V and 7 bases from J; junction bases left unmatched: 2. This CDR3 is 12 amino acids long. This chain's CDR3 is CASGDRGLGYTF. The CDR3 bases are TGTGCCAGCGGGGACAGGGGGCTTGGCTACACCTTC.

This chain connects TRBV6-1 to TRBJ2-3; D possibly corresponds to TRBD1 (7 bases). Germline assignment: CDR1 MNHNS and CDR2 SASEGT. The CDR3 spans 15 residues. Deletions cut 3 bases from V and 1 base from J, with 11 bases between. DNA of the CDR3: TGTGCCAGCAGTGATACAGGGGAGGGCACAGATACGCAGTATTTT. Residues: CASSDTGEGTDTQYF.

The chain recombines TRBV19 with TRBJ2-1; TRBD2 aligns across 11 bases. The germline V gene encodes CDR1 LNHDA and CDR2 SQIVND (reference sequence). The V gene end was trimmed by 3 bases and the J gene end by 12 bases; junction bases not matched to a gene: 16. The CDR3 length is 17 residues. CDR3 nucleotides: TGTGCCAGTAGTATCGATTGGGGGACTAGCGGTTCCCGGGGGCAGTTCTTC. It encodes CASSIDWGTSGSRGQFF.